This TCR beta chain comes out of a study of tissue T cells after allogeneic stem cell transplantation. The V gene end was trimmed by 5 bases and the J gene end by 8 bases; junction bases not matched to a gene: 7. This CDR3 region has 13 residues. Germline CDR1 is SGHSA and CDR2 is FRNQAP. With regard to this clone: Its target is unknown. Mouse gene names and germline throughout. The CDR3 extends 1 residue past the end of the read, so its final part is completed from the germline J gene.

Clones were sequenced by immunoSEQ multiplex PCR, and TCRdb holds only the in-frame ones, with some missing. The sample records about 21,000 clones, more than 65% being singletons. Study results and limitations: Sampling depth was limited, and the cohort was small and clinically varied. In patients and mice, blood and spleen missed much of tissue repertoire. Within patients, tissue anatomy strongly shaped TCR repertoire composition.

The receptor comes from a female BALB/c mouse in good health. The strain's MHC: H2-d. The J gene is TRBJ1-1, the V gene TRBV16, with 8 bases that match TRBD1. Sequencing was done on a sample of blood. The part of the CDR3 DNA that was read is TGTGCAAGCAGCCCGGACAGGGAGGAGGAAGTCTTC. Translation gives CASSPDREEEVF. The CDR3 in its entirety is CASSPDREEEVFF.